The T cell receptor (beta chain) under discussion was sequenced for a study of cytomegalovirus exposure and HLA in healthy donors. Study-level results: Approximately 17,000 TCR beta sequences were associated with HLA alleles at 0.05 false discovery rate in a later analysis.

A multiplex PCR was run with 60 Vbeta primers and 13 Jbeta primers. Measured with immunoSEQ multiplex PCR; TCRdb has only the in-frame clones, and not every one. The sample includes 150,000 or so clones. Germline V gives CDR1 SGHTA, CDR2 FQGTGA. The CDR3 totals 16 residues. V was pared by 5 bases and J by 6 bases, with 19 bases between. Details on this clone: Its target is unknown.

The V call is TRBV7-3, the J call TRBJ2-2, with a weak D call TRBD1 (6 bases). This sequence originates from a man between 18 and 29 years old in good health and CMV-seronegative. The sample consisted of PBMCs. The CDR3 loop is CASSPGRGGEAGELFF. In DNA form, the CDR3 reads TGTGCCAGCAGCCCGGGGCGAGGGGGAGAGGCCGGGGAGCTGTTTTTT.